This is a list of T cell receptor beta chains from one sample in a study of blood T cells in healthy people across ages. Each CDR3 protein gets one entry after TCRdb re-called the 5' RACE reads with MiXCR. The sample lists more than 800,000 distinct CDR3 sequences, around 43% occurring once. The specimen was blood. All receptors come from a woman aged 55-69 years in good health. CDR3s include the opening cysteine and the closing phenylalanine or tryptophan. A D gene is named only where the DNA matches it firmly. Clone sizes are given selectively: once, few, many, or a class where the clone is expanded.

v_gene,d_gene,j_gene,len,abundance,CDR3aa,CDR3nt
TRBV6-1,TRBD1,TRBJ1-4,15,-,CASSVGQGFGEKLFF,TGTGCCAGCAGCGTGGGACAGGGGTTCGGTGAAAAACTGTTTTTT
TRBV5-1,-,TRBJ2-7,16,few,CASSPPQGSGGYEQYF,TGCGCCAGCAGCCCCCCTCAGGGTTCTGGGGGATACGAGCAGTACTTC
TRBV5-1,TRBD2,TRBJ2-5,14,-,CASSLAAGEETQYF,TGCGCCAGCAGCTTGGCAGCGGGGGAGGAGACCCAGTACTTC
TRBV10-3,TRBD2,TRBJ2-1,14,few,CAIGTSGRFDEQFF,TGTGCCATAGGGACTAGCGGAAGGTTCGATGAGCAGTTCTTC
TRBV15,TRBD1,TRBJ2-5,16,once,CATSRETTGLGETQYF,TGTGCCACCAGCAGAGAGACGACAGGGTTGGGGGAGACCCAGTACTTC
TRBV20-1,-,TRBJ2-7,16,few,CSARGRGIWTSYEQYF,TGCAGTGCTAGAGGAAGGGGGATTTGGACCTCCTACGAGCAGTACTTC
TRBV29-1,-,TRBJ2-1,10,-,CSASRIEQFF,TGCAGCGCCTCACGAATTGAGCAGTTCTTC
TRBV10-2,TRBD2,TRBJ2-1,20,few,CASSGLGLAGSGGSYNEQFF,TGCGCCAGCAGTGGGCTGGGACTAGCGGGATCAGGAGGGTCCTACAATGAGCAGTTCTTC
TRBV6-5,-,TRBJ1-2,13,-,CASSYSRNYGYTF,TGTGCCAGCAGTTACTCTCGTAACTATGGCTACACCTTC
TRBV7-9,TRBD2,TRBJ2-5,16,-,CASSSTSGLNQETQYF,TGTGCCAGCAGTTCGACTAGCGGGCTTAACCAAGAGACCCAGTACTTC
TRBV28,-,TRBJ1-2,13,few,CASSPGRFSGYTF,TGTGCCAGCAGCCCCGGGAGGTTCTCTGGCTACACCTTC
TRBV7-3,-,TRBJ2-1,14,-,CASSLKRHGSEQFF,TGTGCCAGCAGCTTAAAGAGGCACGGTTCTGAGCAGTTCTTC
TRBV4-2,-,TRBJ2-4,15,few,CASSTSGVSVREQYF,TGTGCCAGCAGCACAAGCGGCGTATCGGTTCGGGAGCAGTACTTC
TRBV2,TRBD1,TRBJ2-1,17,-,CASSEAPYGTGYNEQFF,TGTGCCAGCAGTGAAGCGCCATACGGGACAGGTTACAATGAGCAGTTCTTC
TRBV24-1,-,TRBJ2-1,16,-,CATSDPRGGAWDEQFF,TGTGCCACCAGTGATCCCAGGGGGGGTGCTTGGGATGAGCAGTTCTTC